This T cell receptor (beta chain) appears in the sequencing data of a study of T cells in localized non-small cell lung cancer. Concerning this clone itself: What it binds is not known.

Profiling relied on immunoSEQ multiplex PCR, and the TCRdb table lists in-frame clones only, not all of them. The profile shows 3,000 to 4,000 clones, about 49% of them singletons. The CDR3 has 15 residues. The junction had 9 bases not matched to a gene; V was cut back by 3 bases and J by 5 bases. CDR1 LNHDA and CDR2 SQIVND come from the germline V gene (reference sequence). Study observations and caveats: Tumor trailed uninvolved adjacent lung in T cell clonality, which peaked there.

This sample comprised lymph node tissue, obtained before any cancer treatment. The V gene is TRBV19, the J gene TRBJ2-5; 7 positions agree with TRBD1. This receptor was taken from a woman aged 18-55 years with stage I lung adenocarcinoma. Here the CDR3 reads CASSIQQGTRETQYF. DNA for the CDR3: TGTGCCAGTAGTATCCAACAGGGGACAAGGGAGACCCAGTACTTC.